Described below is a single T cell receptor (beta chain) sequence and its context. From the RT-PCR reads, TCRdb called clonotypes with MiXCR, one entry per CDR3 protein. This sample has roughly 550,000 distinct CDR3 sequences, with approximately 20% found just once. Trimming removed 3 bases from V and 5 bases from J, with 8 bases in between. Germline CDR1 and CDR2: ENHRY and SYGVKD. CDR3 length: 14 amino acids. The data originate from a study of response to subunit inactivated influenza vaccine. Separately, the same data were catalogued under a study of T cells expressing NK-cell markers. Turning to that study: UMI-tagged 5'RACE template switching yielded the TCR beta cDNA. All TCR beta repertoires analysed originated from sorted CD3+CD56+NKG2C+, CD3+CD56+NKG2C- and CD3+CD56-NKG2C+ T cells. The contribution of dominant NKG2C+ clonotypes to CD8+ T cells in roughly 6 donors was roughly 1.0-7.5%. Among several donors, these clonotypes also ranked first in the CD3+CD56-NKG2C+ fraction. Expanded NKG2C+ T cell clones had unclear HCMV specificity.

Specimen: CD4+ T cells sorted from PBMCs, collected roughly 13 days after vaccination. The chain links TRBV10-3 to TRBJ1-6, with D uncertain. This clonotype was obtained from a man aged 50 or older who received an inactivated influenza vaccine. CDR3 residues: CAISERLNNSPLHF. CDR3 DNA: TGTGCCATCAGTGAAAGACTGAATAATTCACCCCTCCACTTT.